The 29 T cell receptor beta chains given below trace back to one sample, sequenced in a study of blood T cell repertoires in COVID-19. Profiled with immunoSEQ multiplex PCR; TCRdb holds only in-frame clones, not every one. The sample carries about 400,000 clones, around 87% recorded once. Material: PBMCs or T cells enriched from blood (not recorded which). The source is a woman aged 45-65 years who had recovered from COVID-19.

This clone appeared once. The genes are TRBV10-3 and TRBJ1-2; D perhaps matches TRBD1 (6 bases). The V end lost 9 bases, the J end lost 3 bases, and 17 bases lay between the germline ends. The CDR3 length is 14 residues. Per the germline V gene, CDR1 is ENHRY and CDR2 is SYGVKD. The CDR3 loop is CAIRDEGVDYGYTF. DNA of the CDR3: TGTGCCATACGGGACGAGGGGGTTGACTATGGCTACACCTTC.

The chain combines TRBV25-1 with TRBJ2-5; D remains ambiguous. From germline, CDR1 is MGHDK and CDR2 SYGVNS. V was trimmed by 4 bases and J by 5 bases, leaving 5 bases between them. The CDR3 contains 11 residues. The CDR3 DNA follows: TGTGCCAGCAGTGCCGGGGAGACCCAGTACTTC. It yields the protein CASSAGETQYF.

This rearrangement joins TRBV28 to TRBJ1-4, with 10 bases lining up with TRBD1. The J segment lost 5 bases and the V segment lost 5 bases, leaving 8 bases of the junction unmatched. This CDR3 spans 16 amino acids. Germline CDR1 and CDR2: MDHEN and SYDVKM. The CDR3 is CASSISGTGENEKLFF. Written as DNA, the CDR3 is TGTGCCAGCAGTATCAGCGGGACAGGGGAAAATGAAAAACTGTTTTTT.

The chain is built from TRBV30 and TRBJ1-3; no definite D call. The germline V and J ends were trimmed by 0 bases and 4 bases, with 4 bases remaining between them. CDR3 size: 12 residues. Germline V gives CDR1 GTSNPN, CDR2 SVGIG (reference sequence). The chain's CDR3 is CAWSVIGNTIYF. The CDR3 bases are TGTGCCTGGAGTGTTATAGGAAACACCATATATTTT.

The gene calls are TRBV28 and TRBJ2-7; the match to TRBD1 covers 9 bases. CDR3 length: 16 residues. J lost 0 bases, V lost 5 bases, and 8 bases had no gene match. Germline loops: CDR1 MDHEN, CDR2 SYDVKM. Written as DNA, the CDR3 is TGTGCCAGCAGTCTACAGGGGGCTTTCATCTCCTACGAGCAGTACTTC. Its protein product is CASSLQGAFISYEQYF.

This chain links TRBV6-6 with TRBJ1-1; 7 nucleotides align to TRBD1. Germline assignment: CDR1 MNHNY and CDR2 SVGAGI (reference sequence). The V and J ends lost 6 bases and 4 bases, in that order; junction bases with no gene match: 8. The CDR3 length is 14 residues. CDR3: CASRPQGVATEAFF. The CDR3 region has the DNA TGTGCCAGCAGACCCCAGGGGGTAGCCACTGAAGCTTTCTTT.

In this sample, this clone turned up once. This chain joins TRBV30 and TRBJ2-4; D is perhaps TRBD2 (5 bases). Trimming removed 3 bases at V and 13 bases at J, with 13 bases between. The CDR3 totals 11 residues. CDR1 and CDR2 from the germline V gene are GTSNPN and SVGIG (reference sequence). CDR3 in DNA: TGTGCCTGGAGCGAGGGCCCTCAGCAGTACTTC. It codes for CAWSEGPQQYF.

The rearrangement joins TRBV5-1 to TRBJ1-2; D is undetermined. This CDR3 region has 14 residues. Trimming removed 0 bases from V and 0 bases from J, with 6 bases in between. Germline V gene sequence: CDR1 SGHRS, CDR2 YFSETQ. CDR3 DNA: TGCGCCAGCAGCTTGGGTCTAACTAACTATGGCTACACCTTC. Translation gives CASSLGLTNYGYTF.

V usage is TRBV28 and J usage is TRBJ1-5, with a tentative D call TRBD1 (6 bases). The CDR3 consists of 16 residues. CDR1 is MDHEN and CDR2 is SYDVKM in the germline V gene. Deletions cut 5 bases from V and 0 bases from J, with 14 bases between. As DNA, the CDR3 is TGTGCCAGCAGTCAACCTAGGGGGTATAGCAATCAGCCCCAGCATTTT. This gives the protein CASSQPRGYSNQPQHF.

The genes are TRBV23-1 and TRBJ1-1; TRBD1 agrees at 7 bases. TRBV23-1 counts as an open reading frame of uncertain function. The CDR3 loop spans 19 amino acids. Trimming removed 4 bases from V and 0 bases from J; junction bases left unmatched: 17. The CDR3, as DNA: TGCGCCAGCAGTCCTCCAATTCCAAACGGGACAGACATGAACACTGAAGCTTTCTTT. Protein sequence: CASSPPIPNGTDMNTEAFF.

This clone was counted a few times. The V gene is TRBV6-6, the J gene TRBJ1-1; D call uncertain. V gave up 5 bases and J gave up 1 base, with 11 bases separating them. The length of the CDR3 is 14 residues. Germline V lookup: CDR1 MNHNY, CDR2 SVGAGI (reference sequence). The CDR3 DNA reads as TGTGCCAGCAGTCCCTTATCAGAGAACACTGAAGCTTTCTTT. Protein sequence: CASSPLSENTEAFF.

V and J are TRBV6-2 or TRBV6-3 and TRBJ1-6; 7 nucleotides agree with TRBD1. The CDR3 has 15 amino acids. With 6 bases clipped from V and 5 bases from J, the junction kept 7 bases outside the gene matches. Germline V lookup: CDR1 MNHEY, CDR2 SVGEGT. The CDR3 here is CASSISGQNNSPLHF. In DNA, the CDR3 is TGTGCCAGCAGCATATCGGGACAGAATAATTCACCCCTCCACTTT.

The V gene is TRBV30, the J gene TRBJ1-3, with D perhaps TRBD1 (6 bases). With 3 bases removed from V and 0 bases from J, the gap between germline ends came to 15 bases. This CDR3 spans 16 amino acids. Germline CDR1 reads GTSNPN; CDR2 reads SVGIG (reference sequence). The CDR3, as DNA: TGTGCCTGGAGCCCCGGACAGACTTTCTCTGGAAACACCATATATTTT. Protein sequence: CAWSPGQTFSGNTIYF.

The chain links TRBV6-5 to TRBJ1-4; TRBD1 might be the D (5 bases). Trimming removed 3 bases from V and 7 bases from J, with 12 bases in between. CDR1 is MNHEY and CDR2 is SVGAGI in the germline V gene. The CDR3 contains 14 residues. The CDR3 loop is CASSYWAGREKLFF. The CDR3 DNA follows: TGTGCCAGCAGTTATTGGGCAGGGCGTGAAAAACTGTTTTTT.

The V and J genes are TRBV18 and TRBJ1-1; 10 bases fit TRBD1. Germline CDR1 reads KGHSH; CDR2 reads LQKENI. The V and J ends lost 0 bases and 11 bases, in that order; junction bases with no gene match: 3. The CDR3 covers 13 residues. CDR3 sequence (DNA): TGTGCCAGCTCACCACCGGGACAGGGGATGGCTTTCTTT. It specifies CASSPPGQGMAFF.

The rearrangement joins TRBV12-3 or TRBV12-4 to TRBJ1-5; D is undetermined. V was shortened by 3 bases and J by 5 bases, with 8 bases between the two germline ends. The CDR3 has 13 residues. DNA of the CDR3: TGTGCCAGCAGTTTGAACTCCTATCAGCCCCAGCATTTT. Protein: CASSLNSYQPQHF.

The chain joins TRBV4-3 to TRBJ1-5, with unresolved D. This CDR3 is 15 amino acids long. Trimming pared 0 bases from V and 3 bases from J, leaving 9 bases between. Germline assignment: CDR1 LGHNA and CDR2 YSLEER. CDR3 sequence reads: CASSQDYTNNQPQHF. The DNA for the CDR3 is TGCGCCAGCAGCCAAGACTACACTAACAATCAGCCCCAGCATTTT.

This clone has only one observation. The V and J genes are TRBV5-1 and TRBJ1-2; 8 nucleotides align to TRBD1. The germline CDR1 and CDR2 sequences are SGHRS and YFSETQ. The junction had 15 bases not matched to a gene; V was cut back by 4 bases and J by 7 bases. This CDR3 has 16 amino acids. The CDR3 DNA is TGCGCCAGCAGCCCACCCCGGACAGGGAGTCACGGTGGCTACACCTTC. This translates into CASSPPRTGSHGGYTF.

As regards this clone: Other DNA sequences within the sample encode an identical CDR3. The chain has TRBV7-8 and TRBJ1-1; 7 bases map to TRBD1. This CDR3 has 13 amino acids. CDR1 is SGHVS and CDR2 is FQNEAQ in the germline V gene. Losses at the gene ends were 5 bases for V and 3 bases for J; bases not matched to a gene: 3. The CDR3 DNA follows: TGTGCCAGCAGCCTCGACAGGGACACTGAAGCTTTCTTT. This encodes CASSLDRDTEAFF.

The chain has TRBV6-5 and TRBJ1-1, with unresolved D. The CDR3 runs to 13 residues. From germline, CDR1 is MNHEY and CDR2 SVGAGI. With 5 bases removed from V and 1 base from J, the gap between germline ends came to 8 bases. Written as DNA, the CDR3 is TGTGCCAGCAGTCCGAGGGAGAACACTGAAGCTTTCTTT. Amino acid sequence: CASSPRENTEAFF.

This chain uses TRBV19 with TRBJ1-2; weak D call: TRBD1 (5 bases). The CDR3 covers 13 residues. V lost 3 bases and J lost 9, with 14 bases in between. Germline V CDR1 and CDR2: LNHDA, SQIVND (reference sequence). The DNA of the CDR3 is TGTGCCAGTAGTATGTCGACAGTAAATAGCTACACCTTC. Translation: CASSMSTVNSYTF.

The chain uses TRBV6-2 or TRBV6-3 and TRBJ1-2, with 9 bases fitting TRBD1. CDR3 length: 14 amino acids. In germline, CDR1 is MNHEY, CDR2 SVGEGT. J was trimmed by 6 bases and V by 4 bases; bases with no gene match: 6. The CDR3 region is CASSSRRDRDGYTF. The DNA of the CDR3 is TGTGCCAGCAGTTCTCGAAGGGACAGGGATGGCTACACCTTC.

The genes are TRBV28 and TRBJ1-5; 7 bases map to TRBD1. Trimming removed 4 bases from V and 6 bases from J; junction bases left unmatched: 6. The germline CDR1 and CDR2 sequences are MDHEN and SYDVKM. This CDR3 spans 14 amino acids. CDR3: CASSSPTGIQPQHF. In nucleotides, the CDR3 is TGTGCCAGCAGTTCCCCGACAGGGATTCAGCCCCAGCATTTT.

This clone was detected a few times. The V gene is TRBV5-1, the J gene TRBJ1-3; no definite D call. V was shortened by 0 bases and J by 2 bases, with 6 bases between the two germline ends. Germline loops: CDR1 SGHRS, CDR2 YFSETQ. The CDR3 totals 14 residues. The CDR3 protein is CASSLAPAGNTIYF. The CDR3 DNA is TGCGCCAGCAGCTTGGCCCCTGCTGGAAACACCATATATTTT.

The chain links TRBV7-9 to TRBJ1-2; no firm D call. The CDR3 loop spans 15 amino acids. Germline loops: CDR1 SEHNR, CDR2 FQNEAQ (reference sequence). Trimming removed 4 bases at V and 1 base at J, with 13 bases between. CDR3 nucleotides: TGTGCCAGCAGCTCGGGGAGATGGGTTAACTATGGCTACACCTTC. Translation: CASSSGRWVNYGYTF.

The CDR3 nucleotides read TGTGCCTGGAGCCACCAATCCCGGACTAGCGGGGGGCGGCGCACCGGGGAGCTGTTTTTT. Amino acid sequence: CAWSHQSRTSGGRRTGELFF. The chain employs TRBV30 and TRBJ2-2; 14 bases fit TRBD2. CDR3 length: 20 amino acids. V gave up 3 bases and J gave up 4 bases; unmatched junction bases: 16. Germline loops: CDR1 GTSNPN, CDR2 SVGIG (reference sequence).

This sequence joins TRBV25-1 and TRBJ2-7; 10 bases align to TRBD1. The CDR3 runs 13 residues. Germline values: CDR1 MGHDK, CDR2 SYGVNS. Trimming cost V 8 bases and J 1 base; bases outside gene matches: 2. CDR3 sequence reads: CASRTGGSYEQYF. The CDR3 region has the DNA TGTGCCAGCCGGACAGGGGGGTCCTACGAGCAGTACTTC.

The gene calls are TRBV7-2 and TRBJ2-3; TRBD2 aligns across 10 bases. Losses at the gene ends were 6 bases for V and 6 bases for J; bases not matched to a gene: 12. Germline V lookup: CDR1 SGHTA, CDR2 FQGNSA. This CDR3 is 16 amino acids long. The CDR3 loop reads CASRSTSGAMGDTQYF. For the CDR3, the DNA is TGTGCCAGCAGGTCAACTAGCGGGGCCATGGGGGATACGCAGTATTTT.

The chain employs TRBV19 and TRBJ2-2, with D possibly being TRBD1 (6 bases). Germline V gene lookup returns CDR1 LNHDA and CDR2 SQIVND (reference sequence). CDR3 length: 15 residues. With 8 bases removed from V and 2 bases from J, the gap between germline ends came to 15 bases. The CDR3 sequence is CASQTSGHNTGELFF. In DNA, the CDR3 is TGTGCCAGTCAAACCTCGGGACACAACACCGGGGAGCTGTTTTTT. The variable domain in full, completed from reference TRBV19 and TRBJ2-2, reads DGGITQSPKYLFRKEGQNVTLSCEQNLNHDAMYWYRQDPGQGLRLIYYSQIVNDFQKGDIAEGYSVSREKKESFPLTVTSAQKNPTAFYLCASQTSGHNTGELFFGEGSRLTVL.